This record covers a single T cell receptor (beta chain). No cognate antigen has been identified for it. One base away there is no much larger clone; base qualities are not given. The library was generated by the immunoSEQ multiplex PCR assay. The multiplex PCR relied on a mix of 60 forward primers for TCR Vbeta segments and 13 reverse primers for TCR Jbeta segments. Amplification of the CDR3 region of rearranged TCR beta genes was performed with a multiplex PCR assay on genomic DNA. The Illumina HiSeq System was used to sequence the amplified TCR beta libraries as 87-base-pair reads. As for the original processing: Across the 700 or so repertoires, a later analysis counted approximately 83 million unique TCR beta chains, roughly 11 million of which were shared by at least two donors. Raw reads were error-corrected and collapsed into unique sequences with a nearest-neighbor algorithm that merged closely related sequences to remove PCR and sequencing errors. Alignment of CDR3 sequences to IMGT reference sequences was used to assign V, D and J gene segments. For a sequence to be retained, at least a six-nucleotide match to both a V gene segment and a J gene segment was required. A rearrangement counted as productive if the CDR3 had no stop codons and remained in frame with V and J, and every other rearrangement counted as non-productive. CDR3 was defined according to IMGT convention as the region running from the second conserved V-encoded cysteine to the conserved J-encoded phenylalanine. Sequences without an unambiguous match to a single V gene segment were excluded from the earlier analysis of about 600 of the donors. In an earlier analysis of around 600 of the donors, V segments were called functional above 56.7% productive rearrangements and were called segregating when the between-donor standard deviation exceeded 5%. A statistical classification framework was developed to diagnose cytomegalovirus status using the catalog of TCR beta chain sequences. In a later analysis, TCR nucleotide sequences were compared against IMGT/GENE-DB human TR gene sequences so that V and J genes could be assigned. Using the TCRdist pipeline, a later analysis assigned CDR3 sequences along with most-parsimonious VDJ recombination scenarios. In a later analysis, each TCR beta chain was defined by its CDR3 amino acid sequence together with its V-gene family, and reads without a unique V-gene family were excluded. A later analysis removed 592 highly shared, low-generation-probability nucleotide sequences to deal with suspected cross-contamination and a sequencing artifact. In a later analysis, a clonal expansion index for each public chain was calculated from normalized within-repertoire ranks of inferred template counts. A later analysis computed generation probabilities with a VDJ recombination model fitted to out-of-frame rearrangements, and checked the results against IGoR. In a later analysis, TCR-TCR, TCR-HLA and TCR-CMV co-occurrence was scored with hypergeometric tests, and a repertoire-size bias correction was applied to TCR pairs. A later analysis estimated false discovery rates by permuting HLA or CMV assignments 20 times. A later analysis grouped co-occurring TCRs with DBSCAN, adding TCRdist sequence similarity when clustering within HLA-allele-positive subsets. Co-occurrence clustering excluded repertoires with fewer than 30,000 or more than 120,000 public chains, plus five with anomalous nucleotide sharing. This immuneACCESS table, as held by TCRdb, lists in-frame sequences with V and J called but not all clones. Of the missing ones, under half trace to an unresolved V gene in checked studies; the others have no known cause. That table gives V, J and clone size, and the DNA gave D and trimming. Here the sample has some 200,000 clones; around 74% occur a single time. The ten top clones hold over 1.5% of the sample.

The cohort was made up of 666 healthy bone marrow donors. At the time of sampling, all cohort members were nominally healthy, though unrecorded immune exposures were likely present. The donor tested CMV seropositive, placing the donor among the approximately 290 seropositive members of the cohort. A peripheral blood sample was collected from each donor, and TCR beta sequencing was performed on peripheral blood mononuclear cells. The Qiagen DNeasy Blood Extraction Kit was used to extract genomic DNA from the blood cell samples. Counted from cysteine to phenylalanine, this CDR3 has 15 amino acids. Kept here is only the CDR3 DNA, which spans 45 bases and is read in frame from base 1. Relative to germline, V is missing 3 bases and J is missing 0 bases, with 5 bases of the junction outside any gene match. As encoded in the germline V gene, CDR1 is MGHRA while CDR2 is YSYEKL. This specimen belongs to a study of cytomegalovirus exposure and HLA in healthy donors (TCRdb year 2017). In the study overall: In an earlier analysis of under 750 of the donors, around 290 Gb of sequence data and some 100 million unique TCR beta sequences from roughly 180 million T cells were reported. An early release covering about 600 HLA-typed donors comprised 250 to 350 gigabases of sequencing data and tens of millions of unique TCR sequences. Among the roughly 400 genotyped donors, about 83% belonged to the genetic ancestry cluster associated with self-reported Caucasian donors. The aim of the study was to test whether cataloging public T cell receptors could identify signatures of past pathogen exposure. The study profiled the T cell repertoires of 500 to 800 subjects by immunosequencing and related them to cytomegalovirus serostatus. Besides the first cohort of approximately 670 subjects, a separate validation cohort made up of 95 to 150 different subjects was used. High-throughput TCR immunosequencing, statistical association of individual TCRs with disease status, and machine learning were combined to predict cytomegalovirus infection status. In a later analysis, previously published TCR beta repertoires from 500 to 750 donors were re-analyzed and high-resolution HLA genotyping was added so that TCR occurrence patterns could be studied. In the later analysis, no new phenotypic data were used to find candidate immune exposures; instead, reliance was placed on TCR beta sequences and their occurrence across donors. An earlier analysis of fewer than 750 of the donors used high-throughput TCR beta sequencing to judge whether each TCR beta V gene segment behaved as functional or pseudogenic. Donor age, sex, ethnicity and CMV serostatus were compiled together with the repertoire data. Genome-wide SNP genotypes for about three fifths of the roughly 670 donors were used in a later genetic analysis, which treated that subset as a discovery cohort. All discovery cohort repertoires had been generated on a single sequencing platform. HLA typing included class I and class II loci at four-digit resolution. The number of typed donors differed by locus: about 629-630 for A, B, C, DRB1 and DQB1; 500 to 550 for DQA1; approximately 600 for DPA1; and about 450 for DPB1. A handful of DR-DQ haplotypes were handled as single units for association and clustering because linkage in the cohort was strong. Across about 370 genotyped donors of the cohort, an average of about 220,000 unique TCR beta nucleotide sequences per donor were sequenced, and 15% to 20% of those sequences were non-productive. General conclusions and limits of the study: In a later analysis, TCR association rates were found to vary across HLA loci, with the most associated TCRs seen for DRB1 alleles and the fewest for HLA-C alleles. Because HLA typing was missing for some donors at each locus, association tests included only the typed subset. Presence/absence analyses assumed roughly uniform sequencing depth across donors, an assumption that may not hold. CMV serostatus was the only immune exposure information available for the cohort. Only TCR beta chains were sequenced in this cohort, and the absence of alpha or paired-chain data limited detectable features. Cytomegalovirus status was reported to be diagnosed by the classifier with high specificity and sensitivity in both the original and validation cohorts. In vitro tests confirmed that three of the cytomegalovirus-associated TCR beta chains recognize cytomegalovirus antigens. Most CMV-associated TCR beta chains appeared to be HLA-restricted in a later analysis, and the HLA associations seemed to be driven largely by CMV exposure. Several of the top co-occurrence clusters appeared to be linked to parvovirus B19, influenza, CMV and Epstein-Barr virus, according to a later analysis. A later genetic analysis associated a missense DCLRE1C variant with V-gene and J-gene trimming of TCR beta chains, and an independent cohort replicated the association. Assigning TCR associations to individual alleles was difficult when HLA alleles, especially DR and DQ, strongly co-occurred. A later analysis found that HLA-associated TCR beta chains were more clonally expanded and had lower generation probabilities than equally common non-associated chains. The authors suggested that the approach could potentially be extended to other disease states and immunological phenotypes. Some IMGT-functional V segments, including TRBV6-2 and TRBV6-3, could not be told apart with the 87-base-pair reads, so those segments were excluded. Broadly in line with IMGT annotations, most TCR beta V segments showed up in productive rearrangements about 90% or about 30% of the time in an earlier analysis of some 590 of the donors. A further reported finding was that TCR beta sequences accurately predicted the HLA-A and HLA-B alleles for most subjects in the first cohort. A later genetic analysis reported fewer N-insertions in productive TCRs among donors in an Asian-associated ancestry cluster than the roughly 650-donor mean. In the study, some 160 TCR beta chains were listed as associated with cytomegalovirus. A cluster of highly shared sequence variants was judged likely to be a technical artifact of the sequencing pipeline. Correlated functional status among segregating V segments might be attributable to linkage disequilibrium, but an unknown experimental factor could not be ruled out. In a later analysis, some 18,000 TCR beta sequences were associated with specific HLA alleles at a false discovery rate of 0.05. Most TCR sequences were observed very rarely across donors, whereas some public TCRs were present in many individuals. The earlier analysis of 587 of the donors excluded some 16 rarely observed V segments, including chromosome 9 orphons, because counts were too low.

This sequence was found in a girl aged 5 to 17 in good health and CMV-seropositive. Sequencing was carried out using PBMCs. The chain joins TRBV4-1 to TRBJ2-7; TRBD1 agrees with 7 junctional bases. The CDR3 region reads CASSHPGQNSYEQYF. At the DNA level, the sequence is TGCGCCAGCAGCCACCCGGGACAGAACTCCTACGAGCAGTACTTC.